These T cell receptor beta chains were read from a single sample in a study of T cells expressing NK-cell markers. Reanalyzing the 5' RACE reads, TCRdb keeps one entry per CDR3 protein, without DNA. The listing records about 550,000 distinct CDR3 sequences. The sequenced sample consisted of blood T cells: a sorted CD56 or NKG2C T cell subset, CD4+ or CD8+ T cells, or bulk PBMC T cells (not recorded which). Receptors originate from a man younger than 35 in good health. Both conserved end residues are part of each CDR3. Fields, in order: J gene, V gene, CDR3 protein.

TRBJ2-1 TRBV2 CASRSSGRVNNEQFF
TRBJ1-1 TRBV21-1 CASSRGGRATEAFF
TRBJ1-2 TRBV6-1 CASSPAWGNYGYTF
TRBJ2-1 TRBV5-1 CASSLDNSYNEQFF
TRBJ2-7 TRBV9 CASSVGQSSYEQYF
TRBJ2-3 TRBV29-1 CSVREAGGFTDTQYF
TRBJ2-4 TRBV7-9 CASSRLSGRAGQNIQYF
TRBJ2-1 TRBV18 CASSPVERGVRDEQFF
TRBJ2-3 TRBV20-1 CSARDLDYTQYF
TRBJ2-2 TRBV6-6 CASGTGPGELFF
TRBJ2-1 TRBV19 CASSIAGTRSGEQFF
TRBJ2-1 TRBV4-2 CASSPPLKGLRISGNEQFF
TRBJ2-1 TRBV5-1 CASSFETGGGGRNEQFF
TRBJ2-1 TRBV7-6 CASSLGLPAYNEQFF
TRBJ2-3 TRBV27 CASSLLAGEGTDTQYF
TRBJ2-1 TRBV5-6 CASSFHSPHEQFF
TRBJ2-7 TRBV28 CASGLQGPFYEQYF
TRBJ2-1 TRBV12-3/TRBV12-4 CASSLGTSGYNEQFF
TRBJ2-1 TRBV20-1 CSARKVGDRYNEQFF
TRBJ2-5 TRBV7-9 CASSPPLDGTQYF
TRBJ1-5 TRBV2 CASRRGGGWSNQPQHF
TRBJ2-7 TRBV4-3 CASSQESRGATYEQYF
TRBJ2-1 TRBV9 CASSVTADNEQFF
TRBJ2-1 TRBV19 CASSILGLSEQFF